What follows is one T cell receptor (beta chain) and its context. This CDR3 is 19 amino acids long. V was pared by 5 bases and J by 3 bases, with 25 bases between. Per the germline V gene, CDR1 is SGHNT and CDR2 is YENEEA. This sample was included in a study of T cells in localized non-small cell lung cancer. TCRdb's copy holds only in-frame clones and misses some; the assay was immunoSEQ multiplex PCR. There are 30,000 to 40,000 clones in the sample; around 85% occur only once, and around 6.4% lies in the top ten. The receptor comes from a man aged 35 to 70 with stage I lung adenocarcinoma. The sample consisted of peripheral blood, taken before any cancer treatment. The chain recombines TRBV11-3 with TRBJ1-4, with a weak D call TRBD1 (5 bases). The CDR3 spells CASSPAAVQDVSSNEKLFF. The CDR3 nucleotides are TGTGCCAGCAGCCCCGCGGCGGTACAGGACGTTAGTTCTAATGAAAAACTGTTTTTT.